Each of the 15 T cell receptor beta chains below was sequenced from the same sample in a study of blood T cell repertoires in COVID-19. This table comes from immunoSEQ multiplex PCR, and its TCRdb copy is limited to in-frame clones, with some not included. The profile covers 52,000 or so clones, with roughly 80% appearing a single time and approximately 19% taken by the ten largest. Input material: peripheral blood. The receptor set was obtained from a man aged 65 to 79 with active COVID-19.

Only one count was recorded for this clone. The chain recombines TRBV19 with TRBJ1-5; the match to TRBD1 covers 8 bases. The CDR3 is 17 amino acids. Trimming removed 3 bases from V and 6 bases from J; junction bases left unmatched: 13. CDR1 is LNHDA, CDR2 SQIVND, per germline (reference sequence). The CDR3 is CASSILGTGGIGQPQHF. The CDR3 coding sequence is TGTGCCAGTAGTATCTTGGGTACAGGGGGAATAGGTCAGCCCCAGCATTTT.

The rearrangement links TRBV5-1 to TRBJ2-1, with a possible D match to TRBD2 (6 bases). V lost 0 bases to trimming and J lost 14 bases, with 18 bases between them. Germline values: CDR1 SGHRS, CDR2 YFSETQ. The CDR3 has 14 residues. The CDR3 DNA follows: TGCGCCAGCAGCTTGGGTGGGACTGAAGGAACAAAGTTCTTC. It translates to CASSLGGTEGTKFF.

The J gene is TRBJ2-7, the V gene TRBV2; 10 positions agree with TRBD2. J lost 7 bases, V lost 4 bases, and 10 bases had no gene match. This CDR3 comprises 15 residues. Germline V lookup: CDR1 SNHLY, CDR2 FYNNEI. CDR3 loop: CASSGSASGRGEQYF. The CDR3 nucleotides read TGTGCCAGCAGTGGGTCGGCTAGCGGGAGAGGGGAGCAGTACTTC.

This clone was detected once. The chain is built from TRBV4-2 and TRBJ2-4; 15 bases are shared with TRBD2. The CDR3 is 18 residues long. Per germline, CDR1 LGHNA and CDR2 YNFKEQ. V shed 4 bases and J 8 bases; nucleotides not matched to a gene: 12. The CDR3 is CASSPGLAGGPGMDIQYF. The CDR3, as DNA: TGTGCCAGCAGCCCCGGACTAGCGGGAGGGCCTGGTATGGACATTCAGTACTTC.

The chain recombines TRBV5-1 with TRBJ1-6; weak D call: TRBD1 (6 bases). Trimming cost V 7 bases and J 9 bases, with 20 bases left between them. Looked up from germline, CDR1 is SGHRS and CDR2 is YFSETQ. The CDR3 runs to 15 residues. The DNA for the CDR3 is TGCGCCAGCCGAATTCGGACAGAAAAGGGTTCACCCCTCCACTTT. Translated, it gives CASRIRTEKGSPLHF.

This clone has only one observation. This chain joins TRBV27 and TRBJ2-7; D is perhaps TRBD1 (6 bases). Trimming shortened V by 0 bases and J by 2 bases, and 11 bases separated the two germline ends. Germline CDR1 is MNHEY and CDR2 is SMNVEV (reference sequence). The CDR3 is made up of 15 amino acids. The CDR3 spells CASSLSHRVAYEQYF. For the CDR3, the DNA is TGTGCCAGCAGTTTATCCCACAGGGTTGCCTACGAGCAGTACTTC.

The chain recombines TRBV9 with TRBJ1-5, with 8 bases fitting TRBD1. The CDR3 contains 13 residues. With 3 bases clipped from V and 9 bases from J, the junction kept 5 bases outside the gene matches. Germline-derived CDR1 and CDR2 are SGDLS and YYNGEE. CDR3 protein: CASSEGQAGPQHF. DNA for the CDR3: TGTGCCAGCAGCGAGGGACAGGCAGGGCCCCAGCATTTT.

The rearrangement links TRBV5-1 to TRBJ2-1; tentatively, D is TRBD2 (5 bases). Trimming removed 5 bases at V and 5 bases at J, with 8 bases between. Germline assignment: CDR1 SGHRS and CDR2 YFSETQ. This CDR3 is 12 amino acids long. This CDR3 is CASRWGDNEQFF. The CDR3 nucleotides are TGCGCCAGCAGGTGGGGAGACAATGAGCAGTTCTTC.

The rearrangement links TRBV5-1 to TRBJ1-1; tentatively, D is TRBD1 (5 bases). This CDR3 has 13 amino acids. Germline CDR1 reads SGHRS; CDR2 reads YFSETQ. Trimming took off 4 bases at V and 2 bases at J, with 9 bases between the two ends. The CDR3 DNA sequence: TGCGCCAGCAGCCTCGACAGAAACACTGAAGCTTTCTTT. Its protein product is CASSLDRNTEAFF.

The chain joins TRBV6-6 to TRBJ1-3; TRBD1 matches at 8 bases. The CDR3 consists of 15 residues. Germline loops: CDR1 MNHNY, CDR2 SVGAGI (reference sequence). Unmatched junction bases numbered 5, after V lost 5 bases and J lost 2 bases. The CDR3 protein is CASSRTGGPGNTIYF. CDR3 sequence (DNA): TGTGCCAGCAGTCGAACAGGGGGACCTGGAAACACCATATATTTT.

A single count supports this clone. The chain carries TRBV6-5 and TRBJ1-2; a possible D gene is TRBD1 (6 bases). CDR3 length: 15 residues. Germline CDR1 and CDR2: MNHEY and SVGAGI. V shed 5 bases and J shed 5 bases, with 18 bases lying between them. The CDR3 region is CASSTASGQKYGYTF. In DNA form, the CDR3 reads TGTGCCAGCAGTACCGCATCCGGACAGAAGTATGGCTACACCTTC.

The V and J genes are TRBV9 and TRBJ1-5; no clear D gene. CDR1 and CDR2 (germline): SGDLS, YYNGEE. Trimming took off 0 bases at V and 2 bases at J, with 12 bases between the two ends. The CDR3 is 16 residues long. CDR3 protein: CASSVEGEEGNQPQHF. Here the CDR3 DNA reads TGTGCCAGCAGCGTAGAAGGTGAGGAGGGCAATCAGCCCCAGCATTTT.

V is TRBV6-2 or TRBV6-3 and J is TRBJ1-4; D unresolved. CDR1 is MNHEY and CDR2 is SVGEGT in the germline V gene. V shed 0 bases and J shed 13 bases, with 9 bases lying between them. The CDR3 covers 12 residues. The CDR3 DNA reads TGTGCCAGCAGTTACTCGAGAAGTGGACTGTTTTTT. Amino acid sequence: CASSYSRSGLFF.

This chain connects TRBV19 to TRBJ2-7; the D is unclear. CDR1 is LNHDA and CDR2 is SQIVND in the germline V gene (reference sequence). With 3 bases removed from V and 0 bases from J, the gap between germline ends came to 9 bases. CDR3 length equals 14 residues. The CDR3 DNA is TGTGCCAGTAGTATGGTCTCAGTCTCCTACGAGCAGTACTTC. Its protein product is CASSMVSVSYEQYF.

The CDR3 sequence is CASSEELRGRGYTF. DNA of the CDR3: TGTGCCAGCAGTGAAGAGTTACGGGGTAGGGGCTACACCTTC. V and J are TRBV6-1 and TRBJ1-2, with unresolved D. The CDR3 spans 14 residues. CDR1 and CDR2 (germline): MNHNS, SASEGT. Trimming removed 1 base at V and 8 bases at J, with 14 bases between.